These 6 T cell receptor beta chains were sequenced from one sample in a study of T cell responses to AZD1222 COVID-19 vaccine. The data were produced by immunoSEQ multiplex PCR, yet TCRdb's version contains in-frame clones alone and is incomplete. The table records about 88,000 clones, over 75% of them present only once. The starting material was peripheral blood, obtained 28 days after the second AZD1222 dose. Receptors were obtained from an adult who received the AZD1222 COVID-19 vaccine.

The V and J genes are TRBV11-2 and TRBJ2-3; D assignment may be TRBD1 or TRBD2 (6 bases each). The CDR3 is 17 amino acids. Trimming removed 6 bases from V and 6 bases from J, with 25 bases in between. CDR1 is SGHAT and CDR2 is FQNNGV in the germline V gene. The CDR3 nucleotides read TGTGCCAGCAGTTACATCACTCCGGGCCTGGGGGGCGATACGCAGTATTTT. Translated, it gives CASSYITPGLGGDTQYF.

V gene TRBV11-2 combines with J gene TRBJ1-2; unclear D gene. CDR3 length: 11 amino acids. The V gene's germline CDR1 is SGHAT and CDR2 FQNNGV. The V end lost 1 base, the J end lost 5 bases, and 2 bases lay between the germline ends. The CDR3 here is CASSLGYGYTF. CDR3 DNA sequence: TGTGCCAGCAGCTTAGGGTATGGCTACACCTTC.

The chain uses TRBV6-6 and TRBJ1-1; TRBD1 matches 10 bases. This CDR3 is 13 amino acids long. J gave up 5 bases and V 5 bases, and 2 bases lay outside the gene matches. Looked up from germline, CDR1 is MNHNY and CDR2 is SVGAGI (reference sequence). In DNA form, the CDR3 reads TGTGCCAGCAGTGGACAGGGGGATACTGAAGCTTTCTTT. This translates into CASSGQGDTEAFF.

This chain joins TRBV7-9 and TRBJ1-1; D call uncertain. V lost 0 bases to trimming and J lost 4 bases, with 9 bases between them. This CDR3 spans 14 amino acids. Germline CDR1 SEHNR, CDR2 FQNEAQ (reference sequence). In nucleotides, the CDR3 is TGTGCCAGCAGCTTAGCGGCGGAGTCCACTGAAGCTTTCTTT. Amino acids: CASSLAAESTEAFF.

The V call is TRBV4-3, the J call TRBJ1-4; tentative D call: TRBD1 (5 bases). The CDR3 has 15 amino acids. Between the trimmed V and J ends, which lost 1 base and 7 bases, there was a span of 13 bases. Germline lookup yields CDR1 LGHNA and CDR2 YSLEER. In DNA, the CDR3 is TGCGCCAGCAGCCAAGTGTCAGGGAACGGTGAAAAACTGTTTTTT. Its translation is CASSQVSGNGEKLFF.

The gene calls are TRBV11-3 and TRBJ2-1; D gene uncertain. The CDR3 runs to 14 residues. Germline values: CDR1 SGHNT, CDR2 YENEEA. V lost 0 bases and J 9 bases, leaving 12 bases between the germline ends. The CDR3 sequence is CASSLDRRRIEQFF. The CDR3 DNA is TGTGCCAGCAGCTTAGATCGGCGTAGAATTGAGCAGTTCTTC.